Below, 25 T cell receptor beta chains from the same sample are listed, as sequenced in a study of blood T cell repertoires in COVID-19. TCRdb's table, derived via immunoSEQ multiplex PCR, lists solely in-frame clones and lacks some. This sample carries around 300,000 clones, approximately 89% of them seen once, and the ten largest clones take over 4.5%. Sequencing was carried out using PBMCs or T cells enriched from blood (not recorded which). The receptors come from a man aged 25-40 years who had recovered from COVID-19.

This rearrangement joins TRBV21-1 to TRBJ2-2; TRBD2 is taken as the D call from the table, unchecked against the DNA. TRBV21-1 is termed a pseudogene. This CDR3 contains 19 residues. The CDR3: CASSKTGGRRGTFTGELFF. The CDR3 DNA follows: TGTGCCAGCAGCAAAACGGGGGGTCGACGGGGGACCTTCACCGGGGAGCTGTTTTTT.

The chain employs TRBV7-9 and TRBJ2-7, with 9 bases aligning to TRBD1. This CDR3 has 15 residues. Germline V lookup: CDR1 SEHNR, CDR2 FQNEAQ (reference sequence). V lost 6 bases to trimming and J lost 4 bases; unmatched junction nucleotides: 10. CDR3 bases: TGTGCCAGCAGTCTACAACCGGGACAGGGTTACGAGCAGTACTTC. Translation: CASSLQPGQGYEQYF.

This sequence joins TRBV5-1 and TRBJ2-7; 9 positions match TRBD2. The CDR3 consists of 15 residues. Germline-derived CDR1 and CDR2 are SGHRS and YFSETQ. The trim removed 0 bases at V and 1 base at J, leaving 2 bases unmatched. The CDR3 spells CASSLGTSVSYEQYF. The CDR3 DNA reads as TGCGCCAGCAGCTTGGGGACTAGCGTTTCCTACGAGCAGTACTTC.

The CDR3 reads CASSLGDSYNQPQHF. The CDR3 bases are TGTGCCAGCAGCTTAGGGGACAGTTACAATCAGCCCCAGCATTTT. The chain combines TRBV7-2 with TRBJ1-5, with 7 bases fitting TRBD1. CDR1 and CDR2 from the germline V gene are SGHTA and FQGNSA. J was trimmed by 3 bases and V by 1 base; bases with no gene match: 3. The CDR3 runs to 15 residues.

This chain joins TRBV3-1 (or the pseudogene TRBV3-2) and TRBJ2-7; no firm D call. CDR1 is LGHDT and CDR2 is YNNKEL in the germline V gene (reference sequence). The CDR3 runs 14 residues. V was clipped by 1 base and J by 2 bases, with 9 bases between them. CDR3 amino acids: CASSQVEYTYEQYF. CDR3 DNA: TGTGCCAGCAGCCAAGTAGAATATACCTACGAGCAGTACTTC.

This clone was observed a few times. This chain uses TRBV2 with TRBJ1-5; 8 nucleotides agree with TRBD1. V shed 6 bases, J shed 2 bases, and the junction held 6 bases outside the gene matches. There are 15 residues in the CDR3. The V gene's germline CDR1 is SNHLY and CDR2 FYNNEI. The CDR3 nucleotides are TGTGCCAGCAGGGCCGGGACAGGTCGCAATCAGCCCCAGCATTTT. It specifies CASRAGTGRNQPQHF.

J is TRBJ2-5 and V is TRBV28; 9 bases agree with TRBD2. The CDR3 runs to 16 residues. The V gene end was trimmed by 1 base and the J gene end by 5 bases; junction bases not matched to a gene: 8. Germline CDR1 MDHEN, CDR2 SYDVKM. The CDR3 region has the DNA TGTGCCAGCAGTTTATCTGCGGGGGGGCCGGGGGAGACCCAGTACTTC. Residues: CASSLSAGGPGETQYF.

The CDR3 DNA reads TGTGCCTGGAGGGGTTCCAGGGGTTTCTATGGCTACACCTTC. It encodes CAWRGSRGFYGYTF. This chain links TRBV30 with TRBJ1-2, with a tentative D call TRBD1 (6 bases). The CDR3 runs 14 residues. Germline lookup yields CDR1 GTSNPN and CDR2 SVGIG (reference sequence). Trimming pared 3 bases from V and 4 bases from J, leaving 15 bases between.

This clone was counted a single time. The chain couples TRBV18 to TRBJ2-7; TRBD2 matches at 9 bases. Germline V gene sequence: CDR1 KGHSH, CDR2 LQKENI. This CDR3 has 16 amino acids. The J segment lost 4 bases and the V segment lost 2 bases, leaving 9 bases of the junction unmatched. CDR3 coding DNA: TGTGCCAGCTCACCAGAGGCGGGACTAGCAGGGTACGAGCAGTACTTC. Translating it yields CASSPEAGLAGYEQYF.

The chain is built from TRBV29-1 and TRBJ1-3, with D perhaps matching TRBD1 (6 bases). Germline-derived CDR1 and CDR2 are SQVTM and ANQGSEA. V lost 3 bases, J lost 0 bases, and 12 bases lay in between. The CDR3 sequence is 15 residues long. CDR3 bases: TGCAGCGTTGATCAGAGGGGGAACTCTGGAAACACCATATATTTT. As protein: CSVDQRGNSGNTIYF.

In DNA form, the CDR3 reads TGCAGCGTTGAGACAGGGTATGGTCAGCCCCAGCATTTT. Translation: CSVETGYGQPQHF. The chain uses TRBV29-1 and TRBJ1-5; 7 positions agree with TRBD1. Germline values: CDR1 SQVTM, CDR2 ANQGSEA. With 3 bases clipped from V and 6 bases from J, the junction kept 5 bases outside the gene matches. The CDR3 loop spans 13 amino acids.

V and J are TRBV6-5 and TRBJ1-1; D is undetermined. Trimming pared 6 bases from V and 0 bases from J, leaving 14 bases between. The CDR3 has 15 residues. The germline V gene has CDR1 MNHEY and CDR2 SVGAGI. Written as DNA, the CDR3 is TGTGCCAGCAGCCCCCGGGTGACGGTGAACACTGAAGCTTTCTTT. It specifies CASSPRVTVNTEAFF.

V usage is TRBV5-5 and J usage is TRBJ1-4; tentatively, D is TRBD1 (6 bases). V lost 5 bases and J lost 11, with 22 bases in between. The CDR3 length is 15 residues. Germline loops: CDR1 SGHKS, CDR2 YYEKEE (reference sequence). CDR3 region: CASRLETGAGWKLFF. As DNA, the CDR3 is TGTGCCAGCAGGCTTGAGACAGGCGCCGGTTGGAAACTGTTTTTT.

This sequence joins TRBV19 and TRBJ1-4; D may be TRBD1 (6 bases). The CDR3 has 14 residues. The V gene lost 6 bases and the J gene lost 2 bases, with 10 bases spanning the gap. Germline lookup yields CDR1 LNHDA and CDR2 SQIVND (reference sequence). The CDR3 is CASSHRATNEKLFF. DNA for the CDR3: TGTGCCAGTAGCCACAGGGCTACTAATGAAAAACTGTTTTTT.

The CDR3 protein is CASSDPLLAGGPKTQYF. The CDR3 DNA reads as TGTGCCAGCAGTGATCCCCTCCTAGCGGGGGGGCCGAAGACCCAGTACTTC. The chain links TRBV3-1 (or the pseudogene TRBV3-2) to TRBJ2-5, with 12 bases that match TRBD2. With V trimmed by 6 bases and J by 6 bases, 14 bases remained unmatched. The CDR3 consists of 17 residues. Germline CDR1 and CDR2: LGHDT and YNNKEL (reference sequence).

The chain combines TRBV10-1 with TRBJ1-6; tentatively, D is TRBD1 (6 bases). Looked up from germline, CDR1 is WNHNN and CDR2 is SYGVQD (reference sequence). Deletions cut 4 bases from V and 8 bases from J, with 9 bases between. The CDR3 is 13 amino acids. DNA for the CDR3: TGCGCCAGCAGTGCAGGGGCTCATTCACCCCTCCACTTT. Translated, it gives CASSAGAHSPLHF.

The chain combines TRBV27 with TRBJ1-2; 7 positions match TRBD1. The CDR3 length is 15 residues. Looked up from germline, CDR1 is MNHEY and CDR2 is SMNVEV (reference sequence). V gave up 0 bases and J gave up 3 bases; unmatched junction bases: 4. The CDR3 reads CASSLSRTGHYGYTF. CDR3 sequence (DNA): TGTGCCAGCAGTTTATCTAGGACAGGACACTATGGCTACACCTTC.

This chain connects TRBV19 to TRBJ1-2; TRBD1 is a possible D gene (5 bases). V lost 10 bases and J lost 4, with 10 bases in between. This CDR3 is 11 amino acids long. Germline V gene data show CDR1 as LNHDA and CDR2 as SQIVND (reference sequence). In DNA form, the CDR3 reads TGTGCCAACCCGGACACCTATGGCTACACCTTC. Translating it yields CANPDTYGYTF.

The rearrangement uses TRBV24-1 and TRBJ1-4, with D uncertain. Per germline, CDR1 KGHDR and CDR2 SFDVKD. The length of the CDR3 is 15 residues. With 3 bases removed from V and 4 bases from J, the gap between germline ends came to 11 bases. The CDR3 DNA is TGTGCCACCAGTGATCCCCGCGCTAATAATGAAAAACTGTTTTTT. Protein product: CATSDPRANNEKLFF.

The chain carries TRBV5-1 and TRBJ2-7, with 11 bases lining up with TRBD2. Trimming at V came to 2 bases and at J to 2 bases, leaving 18 bases not matched to a gene. This CDR3 spans 20 amino acids. CDR1 SGHRS and CDR2 YFSETQ come from the germline V gene. The CDR3 sequence is CASSLFTESGTSGMTYEQYF. In DNA form, the CDR3 reads TGCGCCAGCAGCTTATTTACCGAATCCGGGACTAGCGGAATGACCTACGAGCAGTACTTC.

The chain carries TRBV5-5 and TRBJ1-2; 7 nucleotides match TRBD1. The CDR3 runs to 14 residues. V gave up 3 bases and J gave up 3 bases; unmatched junction bases: 5. Germline CDR1 SGHKS, CDR2 YYEKEE (reference sequence). The CDR3 nucleotides are TGTGCCAGCAGCTCCGGACAGGTCCACTATGGCTACACCTTC. Protein sequence: CASSSGQVHYGYTF.

The CDR3 here is CASSMGLATIYEQYF. CDR3 DNA sequence: TGTGCCAGTAGTATGGGACTAGCGACGATCTACGAGCAGTACTTC. The rearrangement uses TRBV19 and TRBJ2-7; 10 bases align to TRBD2. Germline V gives CDR1 LNHDA, CDR2 SQIVND (reference sequence). The CDR3 contains 15 residues. V shed 3 bases, J shed 3 bases, and the junction held 5 bases outside the gene matches.

The chain uses TRBV11-2 and TRBJ2-5; 7 bases fit TRBD2. Germline CDR1 and CDR2: SGHAT and FQNNGV. The CDR3 has 15 amino acids. The V gene end was trimmed by 0 bases and the J gene end by 4 bases; junction bases not matched to a gene: 5. CDR3 in amino acids: CASSLDRGRGETQYF. CDR3 nucleotides: TGTGCCAGCAGCTTAGATCGAGGGAGGGGAGAGACCCAGTACTTC.

The J gene is TRBJ2-1, the V gene TRBV5-1; TRBD2 matches 11 bases. J lost 6 bases, V lost 2 bases, and 4 bases had no gene match. The V gene's germline CDR1 is SGHRS and CDR2 YFSETQ. This CDR3 is 15 amino acids long. The CDR3 loop is CASSLRLAGGNEQFF. CDR3 nucleotide sequence: TGCGCCAGCAGCTTACGCCTAGCGGGGGGCAATGAGCAGTTCTTC.

This clone occurred once. The V and J genes are TRBV3-1 (or the pseudogene TRBV3-2) and TRBJ2-7; D uncertain. This CDR3 contains 11 residues. The V end was cut by 2 bases, the J end by 5 bases, with 4 bases between. CDR1 LGHDT and CDR2 YNNKEL come from the germline V gene (reference sequence). This CDR3 reads CASSQLDEQYF. The CDR3 DNA reads as TGTGCCAGCAGCCAACTCGACGAGCAGTACTTC.